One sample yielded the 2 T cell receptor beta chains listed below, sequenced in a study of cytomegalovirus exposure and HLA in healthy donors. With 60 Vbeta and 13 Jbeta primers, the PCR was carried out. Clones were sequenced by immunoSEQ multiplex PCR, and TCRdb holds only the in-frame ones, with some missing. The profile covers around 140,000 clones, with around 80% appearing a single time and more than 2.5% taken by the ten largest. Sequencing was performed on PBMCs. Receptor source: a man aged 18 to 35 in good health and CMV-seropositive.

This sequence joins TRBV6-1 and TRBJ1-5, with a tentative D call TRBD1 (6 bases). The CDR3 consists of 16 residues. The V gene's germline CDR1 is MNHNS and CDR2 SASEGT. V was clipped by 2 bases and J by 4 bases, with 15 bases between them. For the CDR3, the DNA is TGTGCCAGCAGTGAACCGGACAGAGACCCAAATCAGCCCCAGCATTTT. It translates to CASSEPDRDPNQPQHF.

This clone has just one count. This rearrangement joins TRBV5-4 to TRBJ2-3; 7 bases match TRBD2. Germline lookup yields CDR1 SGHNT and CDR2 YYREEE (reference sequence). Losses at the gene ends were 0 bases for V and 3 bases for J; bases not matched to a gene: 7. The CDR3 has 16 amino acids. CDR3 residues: CASSLEASGSTDTQYF. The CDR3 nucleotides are TGTGCCAGCAGCTTGGAGGCTAGCGGATCGACAGATACGCAGTATTTT. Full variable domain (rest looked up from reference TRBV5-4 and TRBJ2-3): ETGVTQSPTHLIKTRGQQVTLRCSSQSGHNTVSWYQQALGQGPQFIFQYYREEENGRGNFPPRFSGLQFPNYSSELNVNALELDDSALYLCASSLEASGSTDTQYFGPGTRLTVL.